This entry lists 5 T cell receptor beta chains sequenced from one sample in a study of blood T cell repertoires in COVID-19. Assay: immunoSEQ multiplex PCR; the TCRdb copy retains only in-frame clones and omits some. The sample lists approximately 250,000 clones, approximately 84% occurring once. Source material: peripheral blood. These receptors were taken from a man aged 45-65 years with acute or convalescent COVID-19.

The chain recombines TRBV12-3 or TRBV12-4 with TRBJ2-2; D unclear. V dropped 2 bases and J dropped 7 bases, with 5 bases sitting between them. The CDR3 is 12 residues long. The CDR3 loop reads CASSLPVGELFF. The CDR3, as DNA: TGTGCCAGCAGTTTACCCGTCGGGGAGCTGTTTTTT.

The rearrangement links TRBV15 to TRBJ2-4; TRBD2 aligns across 7 bases. The length of the CDR3 is 15 residues. Trimming at V came to 1 base and at J to 4 bases, leaving 4 bases not matched to a gene. Germline lookup yields CDR1 LNHNV and CDR2 YYDKDF (reference sequence). CDR3 nucleotide sequence: TGTGCCACCAGCAGAGGCGGGGGTGGGAAAAACATTCAGTACTTC. As protein: CATSRGGGGKNIQYF.

The chain links TRBV7-9 to TRBJ1-4; D is uncertain. The CDR3 contains 16 residues. Germline lookup yields CDR1 SEHNR and CDR2 FQNEAQ (reference sequence). The ends were cut back, 2 bases at V and 3 bases at J, with 13 bases in the middle. The CDR3 region has the DNA TGTGCCAGCAGCTTACCTCGCGGGTCGGCTAATGAAAAACTGTTTTTT. Residues: CASSLPRGSANEKLFF.

Here the CDR3 reads CASRSGTGNSPLHF. The CDR3 DNA sequence: TGTGCCAGCAGATCCGGGACAGGCAATTCACCCCTCCACTTT. The chain has TRBV6-5 and TRBJ1-6; 8 bases fit TRBD1. V was clipped by 6 bases and J by 7 bases; unmatched bases: 5. The CDR3 is 14 amino acids. Germline-derived CDR1 and CDR2 are MNHEY and SVGAGI.

The chain employs TRBV18 and TRBJ2-5, with D possibly TRBD1 on 6 matching bases. Germline V gene data show CDR1 as KGHSH and CDR2 as LQKENI. V was trimmed by 1 base and J by 2 bases, leaving 17 bases between them. The length of the CDR3 is 17 residues. The CDR3 protein is CASSPHRDRPEQETQYF. The CDR3, as DNA: TGTGCCAGCTCACCACACCGAGACAGGCCCGAACAAGAGACCCAGTACTTC.